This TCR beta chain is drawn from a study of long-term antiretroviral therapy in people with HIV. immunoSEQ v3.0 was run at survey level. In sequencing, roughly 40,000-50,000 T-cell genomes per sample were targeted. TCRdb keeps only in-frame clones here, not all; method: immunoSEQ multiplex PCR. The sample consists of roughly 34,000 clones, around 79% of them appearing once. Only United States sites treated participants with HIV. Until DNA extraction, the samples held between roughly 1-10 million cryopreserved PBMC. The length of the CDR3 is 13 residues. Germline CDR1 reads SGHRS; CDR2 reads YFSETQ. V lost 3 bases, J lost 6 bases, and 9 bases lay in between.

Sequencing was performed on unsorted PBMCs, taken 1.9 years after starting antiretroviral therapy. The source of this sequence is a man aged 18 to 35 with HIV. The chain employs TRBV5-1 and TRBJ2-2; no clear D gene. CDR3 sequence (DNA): TGCGCCAGCAGCTCGAACTGGGCCGGGGAGCTGTTTTTT. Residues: CASSSNWAGELFF.